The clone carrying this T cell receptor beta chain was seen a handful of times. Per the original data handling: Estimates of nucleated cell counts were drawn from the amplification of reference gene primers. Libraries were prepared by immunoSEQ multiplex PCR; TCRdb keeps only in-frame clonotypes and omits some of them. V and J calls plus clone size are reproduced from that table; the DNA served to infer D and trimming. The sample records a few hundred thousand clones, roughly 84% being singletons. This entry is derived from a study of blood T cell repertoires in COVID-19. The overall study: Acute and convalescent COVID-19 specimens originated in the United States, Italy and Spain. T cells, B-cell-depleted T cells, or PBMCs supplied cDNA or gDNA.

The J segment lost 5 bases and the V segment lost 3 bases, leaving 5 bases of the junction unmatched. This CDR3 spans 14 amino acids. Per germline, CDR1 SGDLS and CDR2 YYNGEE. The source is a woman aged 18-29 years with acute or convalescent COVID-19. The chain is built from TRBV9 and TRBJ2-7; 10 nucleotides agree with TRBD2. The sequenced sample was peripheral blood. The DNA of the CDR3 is TGTGCCAGCAGCGGGGCTAGCGGGAGTAACGAGCAGTACTTC. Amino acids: CASSGASGSNEQYF.